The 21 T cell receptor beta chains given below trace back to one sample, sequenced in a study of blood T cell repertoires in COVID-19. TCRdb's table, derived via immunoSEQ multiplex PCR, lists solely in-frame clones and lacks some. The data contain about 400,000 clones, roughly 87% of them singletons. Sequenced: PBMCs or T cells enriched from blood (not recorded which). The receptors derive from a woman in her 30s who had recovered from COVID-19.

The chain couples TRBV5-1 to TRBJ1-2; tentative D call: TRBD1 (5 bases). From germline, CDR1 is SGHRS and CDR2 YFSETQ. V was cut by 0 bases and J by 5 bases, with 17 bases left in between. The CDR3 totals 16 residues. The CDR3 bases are TGCGCCAGCAGCTTGGAGGGTACGGGGGTCGAATATGGCTACACCTTC. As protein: CASSLEGTGVEYGYTF.

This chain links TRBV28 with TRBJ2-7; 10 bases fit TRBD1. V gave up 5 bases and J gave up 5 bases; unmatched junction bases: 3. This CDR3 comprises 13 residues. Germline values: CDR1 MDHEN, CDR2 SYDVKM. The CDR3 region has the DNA TGTGCCAGCAGTCAGGGACAGGGGAACGAGCAGTACTTC. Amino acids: CASSQGQGNEQYF.

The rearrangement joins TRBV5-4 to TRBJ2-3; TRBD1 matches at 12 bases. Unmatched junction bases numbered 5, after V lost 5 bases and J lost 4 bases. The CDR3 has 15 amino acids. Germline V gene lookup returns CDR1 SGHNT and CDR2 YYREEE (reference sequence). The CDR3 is CASRIRDRGPDTQYF. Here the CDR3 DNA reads TGTGCCAGCAGGATCCGGGACAGGGGGCCAGATACGCAGTATTTT.

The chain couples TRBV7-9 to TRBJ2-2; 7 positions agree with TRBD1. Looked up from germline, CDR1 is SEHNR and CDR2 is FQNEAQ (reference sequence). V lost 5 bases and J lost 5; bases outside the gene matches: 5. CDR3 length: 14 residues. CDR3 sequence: CASSRDSITGELFF. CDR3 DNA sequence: TGTGCCAGCAGCAGGGACAGCATAACCGGGGAGCTGTTTTTT.

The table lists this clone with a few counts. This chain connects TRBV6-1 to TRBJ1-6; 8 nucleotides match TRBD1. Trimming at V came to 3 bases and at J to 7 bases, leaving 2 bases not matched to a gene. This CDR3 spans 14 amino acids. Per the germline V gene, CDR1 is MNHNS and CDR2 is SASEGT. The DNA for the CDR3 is TGTGCCAGCAGTGAGGGGACAGGAAATTCACCCCTCCACTTT. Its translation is CASSEGTGNSPLHF.

The CDR3 DNA reads as TGTGCCAGCAGCGAGACAGGGGCGCTGTACAATGAGCAGTTCTTC. Translation: CASSETGALYNEQFF. The chain combines TRBV9 with TRBJ2-1; 8 bases match TRBD1. The V gene end was trimmed by 3 bases and the J gene end by 4 bases; junction bases not matched to a gene: 6. CDR1 and CDR2 from the germline V gene are SGDLS and YYNGEE. CDR3 length equals 15 residues. Filled out from reference TRBV9 and TRBJ2-1, the complete variable domain reads DSGVTQTPKHLITATGQRVTLRCSPRSGDLSVYWYQQSLDQGLQFLIQYYNGEERAKGNILERFSAQQFPDLHSELNLSSLELGDSALYFCASSETGALYNEQFFGPGTRLTVL.

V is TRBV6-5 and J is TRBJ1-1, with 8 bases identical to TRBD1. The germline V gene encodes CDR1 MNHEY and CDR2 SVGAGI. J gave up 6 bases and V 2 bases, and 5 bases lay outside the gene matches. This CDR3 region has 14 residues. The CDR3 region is CASSYNRGIPEAFF. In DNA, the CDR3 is TGTGCCAGCAGTTACAACAGGGGGATCCCTGAAGCTTTCTTT.

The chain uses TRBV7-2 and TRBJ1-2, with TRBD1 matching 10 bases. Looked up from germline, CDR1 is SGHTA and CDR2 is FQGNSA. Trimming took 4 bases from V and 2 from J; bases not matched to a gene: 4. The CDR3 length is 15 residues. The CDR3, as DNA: TGTGCCAGCAGCTCGTGGACAGGGGGAAACTATGGCTACACCTTC. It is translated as CASSSWTGGNYGYTF.

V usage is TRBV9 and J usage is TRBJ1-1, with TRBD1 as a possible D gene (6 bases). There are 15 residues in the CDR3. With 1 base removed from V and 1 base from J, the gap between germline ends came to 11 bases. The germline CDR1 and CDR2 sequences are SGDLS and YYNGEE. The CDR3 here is CASSVQGLENTEAFF. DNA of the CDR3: TGTGCCAGCAGCGTACAGGGGTTAGAGAACACTGAAGCTTTCTTT.

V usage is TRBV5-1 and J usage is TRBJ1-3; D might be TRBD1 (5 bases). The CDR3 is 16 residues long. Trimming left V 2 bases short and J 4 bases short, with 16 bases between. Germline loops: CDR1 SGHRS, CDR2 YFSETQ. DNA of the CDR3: TGCGCCAGCAGCTTTGGGGTGTCAGGGCCCGGAAACACCATATATTTT. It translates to CASSFGVSGPGNTIYF.

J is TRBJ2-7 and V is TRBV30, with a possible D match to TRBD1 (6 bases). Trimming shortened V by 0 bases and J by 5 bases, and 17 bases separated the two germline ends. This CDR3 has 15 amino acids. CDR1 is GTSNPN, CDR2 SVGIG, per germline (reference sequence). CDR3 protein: CAWSVGVGAGDEQYF. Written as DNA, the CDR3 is TGTGCCTGGAGTGTAGGAGTGGGGGCCGGGGACGAGCAGTACTTC.

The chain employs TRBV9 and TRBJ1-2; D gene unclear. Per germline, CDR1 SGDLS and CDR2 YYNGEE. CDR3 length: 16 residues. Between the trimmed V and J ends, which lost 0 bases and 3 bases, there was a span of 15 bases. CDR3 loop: CASSVGAGRKDYGYTF. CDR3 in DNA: TGTGCCAGCAGCGTAGGGGCAGGAAGGAAGGACTATGGCTACACCTTC.

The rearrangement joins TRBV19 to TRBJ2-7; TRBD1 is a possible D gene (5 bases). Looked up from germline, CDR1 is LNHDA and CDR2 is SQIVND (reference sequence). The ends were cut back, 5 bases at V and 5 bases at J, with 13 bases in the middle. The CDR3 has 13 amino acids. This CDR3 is CASSPSLGDEQYF. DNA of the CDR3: TGTGCCAGTAGTCCCAGCTTAGGGGACGAGCAGTACTTC. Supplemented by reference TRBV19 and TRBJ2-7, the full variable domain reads DGGITQSPKYLFRKEGQNVTLSCEQNLNHDAMYWYRQDPGQGLRLIYYSQIVNDFQKGDIAEGYSVSREKKESFPLTVTSAQKNPTAFYLCASSPSLGDEQYFGPGTRLTVT.

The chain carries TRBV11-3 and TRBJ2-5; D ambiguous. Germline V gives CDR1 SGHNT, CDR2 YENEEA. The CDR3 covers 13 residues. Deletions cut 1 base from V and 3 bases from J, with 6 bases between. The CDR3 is CASSLGAKETQYF. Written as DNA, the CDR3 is TGTGCCAGCAGCTTAGGGGCTAAAGAGACCCAGTACTTC. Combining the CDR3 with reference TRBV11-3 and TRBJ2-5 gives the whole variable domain EAGVVQSPRYKIIEKKQPVAFWCNPISGHNTLYWYLQNLGQGPELLIRYENEEAVDDSQLPKDRFSAERLKGVDSTLKIQPAELGDSAVYLCASSLGAKETQYFGPGTRLLVL.

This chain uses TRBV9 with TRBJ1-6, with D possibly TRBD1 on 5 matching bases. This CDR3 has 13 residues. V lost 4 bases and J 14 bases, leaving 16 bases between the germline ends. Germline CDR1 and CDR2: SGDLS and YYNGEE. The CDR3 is CASSISPGGSLHF. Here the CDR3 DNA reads TGTGCCAGCAGCATAAGCCCCGGGGGTTCCCTCCACTTT.

CDR3 DNA sequence: TGTGCCAGCAGTCCCCCGGGACAGGGGCCCGGGGGTGAAAAACTGTTTTTT. It encodes CASSPPGQGPGGEKLFF. The gene calls are TRBV28 and TRBJ1-4; 10 nucleotides match TRBD1. The germline V gene has CDR1 MDHEN and CDR2 SYDVKM. With V trimmed by 5 bases and J by 7 bases, 13 bases remained unmatched. This CDR3 is 17 amino acids long.

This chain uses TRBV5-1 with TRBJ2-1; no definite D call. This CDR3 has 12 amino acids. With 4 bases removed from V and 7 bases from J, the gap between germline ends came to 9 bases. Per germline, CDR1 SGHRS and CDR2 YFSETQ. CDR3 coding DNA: TGCGCCAGCAGCACCACTCTAAATGAGCAGTTCTTC. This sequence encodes CASSTTLNEQFF.

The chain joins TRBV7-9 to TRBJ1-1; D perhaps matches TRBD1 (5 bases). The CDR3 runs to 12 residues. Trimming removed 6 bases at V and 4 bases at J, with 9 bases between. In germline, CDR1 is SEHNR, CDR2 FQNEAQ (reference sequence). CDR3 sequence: CASRGEATEAFF. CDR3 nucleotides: TGTGCCAGCAGGGGGGAGGCCACTGAAGCTTTCTTT. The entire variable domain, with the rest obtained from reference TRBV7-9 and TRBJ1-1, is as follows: DTGVSQNPRHKITKRGQNVTFRCDPISEHNRLYWYRQTLGQGPEFLTYFQNEAQLEKSRLLSDRFSAERPKGSFSTLEIQRTEQGDSAMYLCASRGEATEAFFGQGTRLTVV.

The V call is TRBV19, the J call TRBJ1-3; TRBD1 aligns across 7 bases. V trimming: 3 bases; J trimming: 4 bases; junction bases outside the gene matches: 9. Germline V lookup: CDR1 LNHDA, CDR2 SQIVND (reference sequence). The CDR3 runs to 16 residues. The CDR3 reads CASSIGIRTGGNTIYF. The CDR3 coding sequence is TGTGCCAGTAGTATCGGTATTCGGACAGGAGGAAACACCATATATTTT.

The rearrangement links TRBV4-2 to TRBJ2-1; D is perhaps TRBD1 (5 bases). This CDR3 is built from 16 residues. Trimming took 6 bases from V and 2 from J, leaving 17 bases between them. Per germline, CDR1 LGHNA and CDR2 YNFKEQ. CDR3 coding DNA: TGTGCCAGCAGTCTTTCGGCAGGGCTGACCTACAATGAGCAGTTCTTC. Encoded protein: CASSLSAGLTYNEQFF.

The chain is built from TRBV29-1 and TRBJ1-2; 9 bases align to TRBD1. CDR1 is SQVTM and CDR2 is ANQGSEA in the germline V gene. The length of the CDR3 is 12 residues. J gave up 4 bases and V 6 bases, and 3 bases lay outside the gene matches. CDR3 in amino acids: CSVGQGAYGYTF. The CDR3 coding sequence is TGCAGCGTGGGACAGGGCGCCTATGGCTACACCTTC.